Given below is one TCR beta chain in context. As yet, its antigen is unknown. The data were taken from a study of cytomegalovirus exposure and HLA in healthy donors. Overall study results and limits: Among CMV-associated TCR beta chains, most appeared HLA-restricted in a later analysis.

Germline loops: CDR1 MNHEY, CDR2 SMNVEV (reference sequence). V trimming: 0 bases; J trimming: 2 bases; junction bases outside the gene matches: 4. The CDR3 is 16 amino acids. 60 Vbeta and 13 Jbeta primers were used in PCR. Method: immunoSEQ multiplex PCR; TCRdb's copy keeps in-frame clones and lacks some. The sample contains about 120,000 clones, 70% to 75% of which appear only once. Sequencing was done on a sample of PBMCs. The clonotype was recovered from a male donor in good health and CMV-seronegative. The chain has TRBV27 and TRBJ1-3, with 7 positions matching TRBD1. CDR3 nucleotide sequence: TGTGCCAGCAGTTTATCGTGGCAGGGGGCTGGAAACACCATATATTTT. As protein: CASSLSWQGAGNTIYF.